This passage covers 23 T cell receptor beta chains from one sample sequenced in a study of blood T cell repertoires in COVID-19. Data came from immunoSEQ multiplex PCR; TCRdb stores just in-frame clones and leaves some out. The data show about 64,000 clones, around 80% seen once. Sequenced material: peripheral blood. These receptors came from a man older than 75 with acute or convalescent COVID-19.

J is TRBJ1-2 and V is TRBV18, with 7 bases fitting TRBD1. Per germline, CDR1 KGHSH and CDR2 LQKENI. The CDR3 runs to 15 residues. V shed 0 bases and J 1 base; nucleotides not matched to a gene: 2. The CDR3 here is CASSPPGQNNYGYTF. CDR3 nucleotide sequence: TGTGCCAGCTCACCACCGGGACAGAATAACTATGGCTACACCTTC.

This sequence joins TRBV6-6 and TRBJ2-2, with D possibly matching TRBD1 (5 bases). From germline, CDR1 is MNHNY and CDR2 SVGAGI (reference sequence). The CDR3 consists of 15 residues. Trimming pared 4 bases from V and 6 bases from J, leaving 15 bases between. The DNA for the CDR3 is TGTGCCAGCAGTTCAGGGCCCTACGACCCCGGGGAGCTGTTTTTT. It translates to CASSSGPYDPGELFF.

The chain has TRBV2 and TRBJ2-1, with 11 nucleotides matching TRBD2. The V gene's germline CDR1 is SNHLY and CDR2 FYNNEI. The V gene end was trimmed by 6 bases and the J gene end by 3 bases; junction bases not matched to a gene: 4. The CDR3 is 15 amino acids. The CDR3 loop reads CASRVTSGNYNEQFF. CDR3 DNA sequence: TGTGCCAGCAGGGTGACTAGCGGGAACTACAATGAGCAGTTCTTC.

This clone appeared a few times. The V and J genes are TRBV9 and TRBJ2-7, with 10 bases fitting TRBD1. The CDR3 has 14 amino acids. The V gene end was trimmed by 3 bases and the J gene end by 6 bases; junction bases not matched to a gene: 6. Germline V lookup: CDR1 SGDLS, CDR2 YYNGEE. This CDR3 reads CASSGGTGDSEQYF. The CDR3 DNA is TGTGCCAGCAGCGGCGGGACAGGGGATTCCGAGCAGTACTTC.

The chain carries TRBV30 and TRBJ2-2, with 9 positions matching TRBD2. With 2 bases clipped from V and 4 bases from J, the junction kept 5 bases outside the gene matches. This CDR3 region has 15 residues. CDR1 and CDR2 from the germline V gene are GTSNPN and SVGIG (reference sequence). The DNA for the CDR3 is TGTGCCTGGAGTCTTGTAGCGGGAGTCACCGGGGAGCTGTTTTTT. Encoded protein: CAWSLVAGVTGELFF.

The V gene is TRBV6-5, the J gene TRBJ2-7; 7 bases match TRBD2. With 3 bases clipped from V and 3 bases from J, the junction kept 5 bases outside the gene matches. The germline gives CDR1 MNHEY, CDR2 SVGAGI. The CDR3 consists of 14 residues. This CDR3 is CASSYSPGGYEQYF. The CDR3 DNA reads TGTGCCAGCAGTTATAGTCCGGGAGGCTACGAGCAGTACTTC.

V and J are TRBV6-5 and TRBJ1-2; 9 bases match TRBD1. This CDR3 has 14 residues. CDR1 is MNHEY and CDR2 is SVGAGI in the germline V gene. V shed 6 bases, J shed 5 bases, and the junction held 7 bases outside the gene matches. The CDR3 sequence is CASRKQGAGYGYTF. DNA for the CDR3: TGTGCCAGCAGAAAACAGGGGGCCGGTTATGGCTACACCTTC.

This clone was recorded once. This chain links TRBV5-1 with TRBJ2-3; 8 nucleotides agree with TRBD2. The germline CDR1 and CDR2 sequences are SGHRS and YFSETQ. The CDR3 is made up of 16 amino acids. The V gene end was trimmed by 4 bases and the J gene end by 0 bases; junction bases not matched to a gene: 7. The CDR3 coding sequence is TGCGCCAGCAGCACCCTTTCTAGCGGGAGCACAGATACGCAGTATTTT. It translates to CASSTLSSGSTDTQYF.

V and J are TRBV5-6 and TRBJ2-1; D may be TRBD1 (6 bases). Germline-derived CDR1 and CDR2 are SGHDT and YYEEEE. The V end lost 0 bases, the J end lost 1 base, and 11 bases lay between the germline ends. This CDR3 has 16 amino acids. This CDR3 reads CASSLGGTKSYNEQFF. The DNA for the CDR3 is TGTGCCAGCAGCTTGGGGGGGACAAAATCCTACAATGAGCAGTTCTTC.

This clone was seen a few times. The J gene is TRBJ1-6, the V gene TRBV20-1; TRBD1 might be the D (6 bases). CDR1 is DFQATT, CDR2 SNEGSKA, per germline (reference sequence). This CDR3 spans 11 amino acids. The V gene lost 6 bases and the J gene lost 16 bases, with 16 bases spanning the gap. CDR3 protein: CSAVQGSLLHF. The CDR3 bases are TGCAGTGCAGTACAGGGTTCCCTGCTCCACTTT.

The V gene is TRBV7-6, the J gene TRBJ1-2, with 8 positions matching TRBD1. J was trimmed by 1 base and V by 2 bases; bases with no gene match: 3. CDR1 is SGHVS and CDR2 is FNYEAQ in the germline V gene. The CDR3 contains 15 residues. CDR3 DNA: TGTGCCAGCAGCTTACTGACAGGGGTTAACTATGGCTACACCTTC. It is translated as CASSLLTGVNYGYTF.

The rearrangement links TRBV5-4 to TRBJ1-1, with D uncertain. CDR3 length: 13 amino acids. The V gene's germline CDR1 is SGHNT and CDR2 YYREEE (reference sequence). V lost 0 bases and J 1 base, leaving 4 bases between the germline ends. DNA of the CDR3: TGTGCCAGCAGCTTGGGAGAGAACACTGAAGCTTTCTTT. Translating it yields CASSLGENTEAFF. The full variable domain, completed using reference TRBV5-4 and TRBJ1-1, is ETGVTQSPTHLIKTRGQQVTLRCSSQSGHNTVSWYQQALGQGPQFIFQYYREEENGRGNFPPRFSGLQFPNYSSELNVNALELDDSALYLCASSLGENTEAFFGQGTRLTVV.

The V gene is TRBV19, the J gene TRBJ2-2, with a tentative D call TRBD2 (5 bases). The V end lost 5 bases, the J end lost 1 base, and 11 bases lay between the germline ends. The CDR3 is made up of 15 amino acids. The V gene's germline CDR1 is LNHDA and CDR2 SQIVND (reference sequence). The CDR3 region is CASSSFEGNTGELFF. In DNA, the CDR3 is TGTGCCAGTAGTTCCTTCGAGGGGAACACCGGGGAGCTGTTTTTT.

The CDR3 DNA follows: TGCAGCGCCCGTACAGGGGGAGGGGTTGGTCAGCCCCAGCATTTT. This gives the protein CSARTGGGVGQPQHF. The genes are TRBV29-1 and TRBJ1-5; 8 bases align to TRBD1. V lost 7 bases to trimming and J lost 6 bases; unmatched junction nucleotides: 14. The germline V gene has CDR1 SQVTM and CDR2 ANQGSEA. The CDR3 is 15 residues long.

The V gene is TRBV6-1, the J gene TRBJ1-1; no clear D. CDR3 length equals 16 residues. CDR1 and CDR2 (germline): MNHNS, SASEGT. Trimming took off 1 base at V and 11 bases at J, with 23 bases between the two ends. The CDR3 region is CASSEGFRRDTMKAFF. The CDR3 DNA is TGTGCCAGCAGTGAAGGTTTTAGGAGGGATACCATGAAGGCTTTCTTT.

This clone was counted a single time. This chain links TRBV6-5 with TRBJ2-7; TRBD2 matches at 8 bases. The germline V gene encodes CDR1 MNHEY and CDR2 SVGAGI. This CDR3 has 13 amino acids. V lost 6 bases, J lost 4 bases, and 5 bases stayed unmatched. CDR3 residues: CASRSGSKYEQYF. The CDR3 nucleotides are TGTGCCAGCAGGAGCGGGAGCAAATACGAGCAGTACTTC.

The chain combines TRBV27 with TRBJ1-5; the match to TRBD1 covers 8 bases. In germline, CDR1 is MNHEY, CDR2 SMNVEV (reference sequence). V lost 2 bases, J lost 3 bases, and 3 bases stayed unmatched. This CDR3 is built from 15 residues. The DNA of the CDR3 is TGTGCCAGCAGTTTACAGGGGGCAGACAATCAGCCCCAGCATTTT. Its protein product is CASSLQGADNQPQHF.

This chain joins TRBV5-6 and TRBJ2-5, with D uncertain. Germline CDR1 reads SGHDT; CDR2 reads YYEEEE. CDR3 size: 14 residues. Trimming took 6 bases from V and 4 from J, leaving 16 bases between them. CDR3 region: CASTPLGAAETQYF. The CDR3, as DNA: TGTGCCAGCACCCCCCTCGGAGCAGCAGAGACCCAGTACTTC.

This clone appeared once. This sequence joins TRBV5-1 and TRBJ2-7, with D unresolved. Per germline, CDR1 SGHRS and CDR2 YFSETQ. Trimming stripped 0 bases from V and 2 bases from J, with 12 bases between. This CDR3 is 15 amino acids long. Written as DNA, the CDR3 is TGCGCCAGCAGCTTGGGGCAGGTAACAACCTACGAGCAGTACTTC. Protein: CASSLGQVTTYEQYF.

The rearrangement links TRBV7-9 to TRBJ2-7, with TRBD2 as a possible D gene (6 bases). The germline V gene encodes CDR1 SEHNR and CDR2 FQNEAQ (reference sequence). Trimming removed 2 bases at V and 7 bases at J, with 15 bases between. The CDR3 extends over 14 amino acids. The CDR3 DNA follows: TGTGCCAGCAGCTTAAATTCCGGGACTCGGGAGCAGTACTTC. Its translation: CASSLNSGTREQYF.

This rearrangement joins TRBV5-1 to TRBJ2-2, with D unclear. This CDR3 is built from 15 residues. Germline V gene sequence: CDR1 SGHRS, CDR2 YFSETQ. Trimming pared 0 bases from V and 7 bases from J, leaving 13 bases between. CDR3 in amino acids: CASSLGALKVGELFF. Here the CDR3 DNA reads TGCGCCAGCAGCTTGGGGGCCCTTAAGGTCGGGGAGCTGTTTTTT. Together with reference TRBV5-1 and TRBJ2-2, the CDR3 gives the full variable domain: KAGVTQTPRYLIKTRGQQVTLSCSPISGHRSVSWYQQTPGQGLQFLFEYFSETQRNKGNFPGRFSGRQFSNSRSEMNVSTLELGDSALYLCASSLGALKVGELFFGEGSRLTVL.

The CDR3 region has the DNA TGTGCCAGCAGCTTGGTCGGCGGGCGAAATGAGCAGTTCTTC. It encodes CASSLVGGRNEQFF. The V call is TRBV5-4, the J call TRBJ2-1, with D perhaps matching TRBD2 (5 bases). Trimming shortened V by 0 bases and J by 7 bases, and 11 bases separated the two germline ends. This CDR3 region has 14 residues. Germline V gives CDR1 SGHNT, CDR2 YYREEE (reference sequence).

This clone was detected a few times. The chain has TRBV7-9 and TRBJ2-1; D might be TRBD1 (5 bases). From germline, CDR1 is SEHNR and CDR2 FQNEAQ (reference sequence). CDR3 length equals 12 residues. Between the trimmed V and J ends, which lost 5 bases and 6 bases, there was a span of 8 bases. The chain's CDR3 is CASSHRLNEQFF. CDR3 sequence (DNA): TGTGCCAGCAGCCACAGGCTCAATGAGCAGTTCTTC.